The 19 T cell receptor beta chains presented below share a single source sample, sequenced in a study of blood T cells in healthy people across ages. Through a sample-barcoded 5' primer and a J-beta primer mix, a second PCR was run for roughly 6 to 11 cycles. From the 5' RACE reads, TCRdb called clonotypes with MiXCR, one entry per CDR3 protein. The table lists about 570,000 distinct CDR3 sequences, roughly a quarter of them singletons, with less than 20% in the top ten. Sequencing was done on a sample of blood. The source is a woman aged 70-85 years in good health.

This clonotype was observed many times. This chain joins TRBV29-1 and TRBJ2-5; maybe TRBD2 (5 bases). CDR1 and CDR2 (germline): SQVTM, ANQGSEA. The CDR3 has 12 amino acids. V was pared by 2 bases and J by 5 bases, with 9 bases between. The CDR3 is CSVERSGETQYF. CDR3 in DNA: TGCAGCGTTGAAAGGTCGGGGGAGACCCAGTACTTC.

A few counts support this clonotype. The chain carries TRBV9 and TRBJ2-1; 14 bases align to TRBD2. J was trimmed by 0 bases and V by 3 bases; bases with no gene match: 5. The CDR3 consists of 18 residues. The germline CDR1 and CDR2 sequences are SGDLS and YYNGEE. This CDR3 reads CASSAGLAGESSYNEQFF. The CDR3 bases are TGTGCCAGCAGCGCGGGACTAGCGGGGGAGAGCTCCTACAATGAGCAGTTCTTC.

The V and J genes are TRBV4-2 and TRBJ2-2; tentatively, D is TRBD1 (6 bases). V was cut by 4 bases and J by 6 bases, with 12 bases left in between. The germline V gene encodes CDR1 LGHNA and CDR2 YNFKEQ. CDR3 size: 14 residues. The CDR3 is CASSPRGWAGELFF. DNA for the CDR3: TGTGCCAGCAGCCCCAGGGGATGGGCCGGGGAGCTGTTTTTT.

The chain joins TRBV20-1 to TRBJ2-7, with 15 bases lining up with TRBD2. Trimming removed 6 bases from V and 3 bases from J; junction bases left unmatched: 6. Germline V gives CDR1 DFQATT, CDR2 SNEGSKA (reference sequence). The CDR3 has 15 residues. The CDR3 loop reads CSAKGTSGGLYEQYF. In DNA form, the CDR3 reads TGCAGTGCAAAAGGGACTAGCGGGGGGCTCTACGAGCAGTACTTC.

This clonotype has a count of ten or more. V gene TRBV20-1 combines with J gene TRBJ1-2; D is unresolved. Trimming left V 5 bases short and J 0 bases short, with 7 bases between. The CDR3 runs 12 residues. Germline V CDR1 and CDR2: DFQATT, SNEGSKA (reference sequence). The CDR3 coding sequence is TGCAGTGCTCGGACGGCTAACTATGGCTACACCTTC. Protein sequence: CSARTANYGYTF.

This clonotype showed up just a few times. The V and J genes are TRBV6-2 or TRBV6-3 and TRBJ2-2; 9 bases are shared with TRBD1. This CDR3 is built from 15 residues. V dropped 5 bases and J dropped 9; count of bases not matched to a gene: 10. CDR1 is MNHEY and CDR2 is SVGEGT in the germline V gene. The CDR3 sequence: CASSRTGVETRELFF. The CDR3, as DNA: TGTGCCAGCAGTCGGACAGGGGTAGAGACCCGGGAGCTGTTTTTT.

The sample holds a few counts of this clonotype. At one boundary the junction diverges from the germline segment, which might be a read error. The chain carries TRBV7-7 and TRBJ2-3; D tentatively reads TRBD1 or TRBD2 (5 bases each). The CDR3 has 14 residues. Germline V gene lookup returns CDR1 SSHAT and CDR2 FNYEAQ (reference sequence). The CDR3, as DNA: TGTGCTAGCAACCCGGGACCCGGCACAGATACGCAGTATTTT. This codes for CASNPGPGTDTQYF.

The chain employs TRBV7-9 and TRBJ1-3; tentative D call: TRBD1 (5 bases). The germline gives CDR1 SEHNR, CDR2 FQNEAQ (reference sequence). The CDR3 loop spans 15 amino acids. Trimming pared 5 bases from V and 2 bases from J, leaving 13 bases between. The CDR3 DNA reads as TGTGCCAGCAGCCTTGTGGGGGGTACTGGAAACACCATATATTTT. It specifies CASSLVGGTGNTIYF. Looking up the rest from reference TRBV7-9 and TRBJ1-3 gives the full variable domain: DTGVSQNPRHKITKRGQNVTFRCDPISEHNRLYWYRQTLGQGPEFLTYFQNEAQLEKSRLLSDRFSAERPKGSFSTLEIQRTEQGDSAMYLCASSLVGGTGNTIYFGEGSWLTVV.

This clonotype turned up a few times. The chain combines TRBV27 with TRBJ1-2, with 8 positions matching TRBD1. The CDR3 covers 16 residues. Looked up from germline, CDR1 is MNHEY and CDR2 is SMNVEV (reference sequence). V dropped 6 bases and J dropped 5; count of bases not matched to a gene: 14. CDR3 DNA: TGTGCCAGCAGCCGTTCGTCGGTACAGGGGGGTTATGGCTACACCTTC. It is translated as CASSRSSVQGGYGYTF.

This clonotype showed up just a few times. V usage is TRBV20-1 and J usage is TRBJ2-5; 11 positions agree with TRBD2. The germline gives CDR1 DFQATT, CDR2 SNEGSKA (reference sequence). This CDR3 comprises 14 residues. V trimming: 6 bases; J trimming: 1 base; junction bases outside the gene matches: 4. CDR3 DNA sequence: TGCAGTGCGCATAGCGGGGGGGCCCAAGAGACCCAGTACTTC. This encodes CSAHSGGAQETQYF.

The V gene is TRBV20-1, the J gene TRBJ1-2; 7 bases align to TRBD1. The CDR3 totals 13 residues. The ends lost 3 bases at V and 5 bases at J; junction bases unmatched: 6. Germline values: CDR1 DFQATT, CDR2 SNEGSKA (reference sequence). CDR3 in DNA: TGCAGTGCTAGCGACACAGGGGCGTATGGCTACACCTTC. This gives the protein CSASDTGAYGYTF.

The chain joins TRBV28 to TRBJ2-7; unclear D gene. The length of the CDR3 is 15 residues. Between the trimmed V and J ends, which lost 2 bases and 4 bases, there was a span of 15 bases. CDR1 and CDR2 (germline): MDHEN, SYDVKM. The CDR3 loop reads CASSLRVTISYEQYF. In nucleotides, the CDR3 is TGTGCCAGCAGTTTAAGGGTGACAATCTCGTACGAGCAGTACTTC.

This clonotype was seen a few times. Its ends do not fully match the called genes, so a read error is possible. The rearrangement links TRBV5-1 to TRBJ2-1, with no clear D. Germline values: CDR1 SGHRS, CDR2 YFSETQ. CDR3 length: 12 amino acids. DNA of the CDR3: TGCGCCAGCACCGGCGGATCCCCCCCCTTGTACTTC. It codes for CASTGGSPPLYF.

This CDR3 reads CASSASRASYEQYF. CDR3 DNA: TGTGCCAGCAGTGCAAGTCGGGCCTCCTACGAGCAGTACTTC. This chain joins TRBV12-3 or TRBV12-4 and TRBJ2-7; D is unresolved. This CDR3 has 14 residues. Trimming removed 5 bases at V and 0 bases at J, with 11 bases between.

The chain has TRBV20-1 and TRBJ2-5; D is undetermined. Trimming removed 2 bases at V and 2 bases at J, with 15 bases between. Germline lookup yields CDR1 DFQATT and CDR2 SNEGSKA (reference sequence). The CDR3 is 15 amino acids. The CDR3 DNA reads TGCAGTGCTAGACGGGCCTATGCTCCTCAAGAGACCCAGTACTTC. This gives the protein CSARRAYAPQETQYF.

J is TRBJ2-5 and V is TRBV11-3, with D uncertain. Germline CDR1 SGHNT, CDR2 YENEEA. CDR3 size: 13 residues. V gave up 6 bases and J gave up 1 base, with 9 bases separating them. This CDR3 reads CASRGRAQETQYF. CDR3 coding DNA: TGTGCCAGCAGGGGTAGGGCCCAAGAGACCCAGTACTTC.

The chain combines TRBV5-6 with TRBJ2-7; D unresolved. V dropped 5 bases and J dropped 2 bases, with 17 bases sitting between them. Germline loops: CDR1 SGHDT, CDR2 YYEEEE. The CDR3 has 15 amino acids. In DNA, the CDR3 is TGTGCCAGCAGTACCCCAGGAGATCCTACCTACGAGCAGTACTTC. This gives the protein CASSTPGDPTYEQYF.

The chain uses TRBV6-7 and TRBJ2-3; 12 bases are shared with TRBD2. TRBV6-7 is sorted into the ORF group, with uncertain function. The CDR3 is made up of 17 amino acids. The V gene end was trimmed by 5 bases and the J gene end by 2 bases; junction bases not matched to a gene: 8. The CDR3 DNA follows: TGTGCCAGCAGTCCCGGACTAGCGGGGACCTACACAGATACGCAGTATTTT. Protein: CASSPGLAGTYTDTQYF.

This clonotype was detected many times. This chain links TRBV5-1 with TRBJ2-5; tentatively, D is TRBD1 (5 bases). The ends were cut back, 0 bases at V and 5 bases at J, with 11 bases in the middle. CDR1 is SGHRS and CDR2 is YFSETQ in the germline V gene. The CDR3 length is 14 residues. The CDR3 region has the DNA TGCGCCAGCAGCTTGGCCAGGGTTCGGGAGACCCAGTACTTC. Its protein product is CASSLARVRETQYF. The whole variable domain, filled in from reference TRBV5-1 and TRBJ2-5, reads KAGVTQTPRYLIKTRGQQVTLSCSPISGHRSVSWYQQTPGQGLQFLFEYFSETQRNKGNFPGRFSGRQFSNSRSEMNVSTLELGDSALYLCASSLARVRETQYFGPGTRLLVL.